This TCR beta chain originates from a study of T cells in localized non-small cell lung cancer. Notes on the study in general: Multi-region tumor sequencing was not done, so intratumor heterogeneity could not be excluded. Turning up in adjacent lung were a median approximately 58 of the top 100 tumor clones. A denser population of T cells in blood accompanied longer overall survival. Uninvolved adjacent lung, not tumor, had the highest T cell clonality.

Points on this clone: The antigen is not known.

The method was immunoSEQ multiplex PCR; TCRdb's version includes in-frame clones alone and lacks a portion of them. The sample records almost 40,000 clones, about nine tenths being singletons. The source is a male donor aged 60 or over with stage II lung adenocarcinoma. The sample here was peripheral blood mononuclear cells, taken before any cancer treatment.

In DNA, the CDR3 is TGTGCCAGCAGTGAAGCGCTTCGGGGGAGCACAGATACGCAGTATTTT. Translating gives CASSEALRGSTDTQYF. The chain recombines TRBV6-1 with TRBJ2-3, with D possibly TRBD2 on 6 matching bases. This CDR3 is built from 16 residues. Deletions cut 0 bases from V and 0 bases from J, with 10 bases between. The germline CDR1 and CDR2 sequences are MNHNS and SASEGT.